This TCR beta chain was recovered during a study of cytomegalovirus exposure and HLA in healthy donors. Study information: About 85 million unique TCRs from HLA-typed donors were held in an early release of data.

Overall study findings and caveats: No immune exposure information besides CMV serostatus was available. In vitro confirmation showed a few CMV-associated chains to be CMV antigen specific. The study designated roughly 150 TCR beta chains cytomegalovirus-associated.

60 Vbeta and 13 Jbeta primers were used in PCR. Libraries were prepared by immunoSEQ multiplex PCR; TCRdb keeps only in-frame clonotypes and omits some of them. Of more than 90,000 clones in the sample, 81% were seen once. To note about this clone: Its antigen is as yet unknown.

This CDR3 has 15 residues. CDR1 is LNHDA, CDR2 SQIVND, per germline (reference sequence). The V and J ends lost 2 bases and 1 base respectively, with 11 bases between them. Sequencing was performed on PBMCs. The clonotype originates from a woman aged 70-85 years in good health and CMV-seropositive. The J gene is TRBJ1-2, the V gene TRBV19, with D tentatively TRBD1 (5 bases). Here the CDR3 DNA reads TGTGCCAGTAGTATACCGGGGGGGGGTAACTATGGCTACACCTTC. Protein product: CASSIPGGGNYGYTF.